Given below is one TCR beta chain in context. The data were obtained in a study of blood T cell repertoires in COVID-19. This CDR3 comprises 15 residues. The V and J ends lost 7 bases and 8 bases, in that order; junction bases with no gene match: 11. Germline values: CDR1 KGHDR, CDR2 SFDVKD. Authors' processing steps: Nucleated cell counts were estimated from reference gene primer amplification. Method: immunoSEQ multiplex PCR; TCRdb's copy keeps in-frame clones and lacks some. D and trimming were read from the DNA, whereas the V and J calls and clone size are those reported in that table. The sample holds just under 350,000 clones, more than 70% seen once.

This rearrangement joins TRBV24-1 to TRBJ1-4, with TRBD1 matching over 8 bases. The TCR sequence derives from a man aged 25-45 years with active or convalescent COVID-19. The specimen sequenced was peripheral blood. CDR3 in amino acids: CATRHDRGGREKLFF. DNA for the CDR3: TGTGCCACCAGGCACGACAGGGGCGGGAGAGAAAAACTGTTTTTT.